What follows are 20 T cell receptor beta chains derived from one specimen sequenced in a study of T cell repertoires in cytomegalovirus infection. TCRdb re-derived calls from the reads in MiXCR, one entry per CDR3 protein. The sample shows roughly 300,000 distinct CDR3 sequences, roughly a quarter of them seen only once. Material: PBMCs. The origin of the receptors is a human donor in good health (CMV status not recorded). Some clones in this sample may be carry-over from other donors' samples.

Points on this clonotype: A much larger clone lies a single base off, so this may be a read error. This chain uses TRBV11-2 with TRBJ1-5; D might be TRBD1 (5 bases). This CDR3 is 13 amino acids long. The germline V and J ends were trimmed by 4 bases and 6 bases, with 10 bases remaining between them. Germline V gene data show CDR1 as SGHAT and CDR2 as FQNNGV. The CDR3 region is CASSSRAVQPQHF. CDR3 DNA: TGTGCCAGCAGCTCCAGGGCTGTTCAGCCCCAGCATTTT.

This clonotype was seen repeatedly, ten times or more. The chain is built from TRBV7-9 and TRBJ2-7; 10 bases are shared with TRBD2. Germline-derived CDR1 and CDR2 are SEHNR and FQNEAQ (reference sequence). The CDR3 is 16 residues long. Trimming cost V 4 bases and J 2 bases; bases outside gene matches: 8. The CDR3 nucleotides read TGTGCCAGCAGCTCCAATCTAGCGGGAGATCCCTACGAGCAGTACTTC. Protein product: CASSSNLAGDPYEQYF.

This clonotype has only a few counts. The chain links TRBV28 to TRBJ1-5; tentatively, D is TRBD1 (5 bases). The CDR3 loop spans 12 amino acids. V was cut by 3 bases and J by 11 bases, with 11 bases left in between. Germline CDR1 MDHEN, CDR2 SYDVKM. CDR3 DNA sequence: TGTGCCAGCAGTTTGGGGGGTATAGCCCAGCATTTT. Translated, it gives CASSLGGIAQHF.

In its sample, this clonotype was seen a few times. The chain carries TRBV12-3 or TRBV12-4 and TRBJ1-5; 10 bases agree with TRBD1. The trim removed 5 bases at V and 3 bases at J, leaving 4 bases unmatched. CDR3 length: 15 amino acids. CDR3 nucleotides: TGTGCCAGCAGTGTGACAGGGGGCACCAATCAGCCCCAGCATTTT. Its protein product is CASSVTGGTNQPQHF.

The chain joins TRBV20-1 to TRBJ2-1; D remains unclear. The V and J ends lost 2 bases and 6 bases respectively, with 8 bases between them. There are 12 residues in the CDR3. The V gene's germline CDR1 is DFQATT and CDR2 SNEGSKA (reference sequence). In nucleotides, the CDR3 is TGCAGTGCTAGATCTGACTCCAATGAGCAGTTCTTC. This gives the protein CSARSDSNEQFF.

This clonotype was seen a few times. The CDR3 region is CASSPHEGYEQYF. CDR3 nucleotides: TGCGCCAGCAGCCCTCACGAGGGTTACGAGCAGTACTTC. V is TRBV4-3 and J is TRBJ2-7, with D perhaps matching TRBD2 (5 bases). From germline, CDR1 is LGHNA and CDR2 YSLEER. V was clipped by 4 bases and J by 4 bases, with 11 bases between them. The CDR3 is 13 amino acids.

The genes are TRBV24-1 and TRBJ2-6, with 8 bases matching TRBD1. The germline gives CDR1 KGHDR, CDR2 SFDVKD. J gave up 4 bases and V 3 bases, and 10 bases lay outside the gene matches. The CDR3 covers 18 residues. In nucleotides, the CDR3 is TGTGCCACCAGTGATGCGGCAGGGGGCTTATCCGGGGCCAACGTCCTGACTTTC. Translating it yields CATSDAAGGLSGANVLTF.

Notes on this clonotype: A much bigger clone sits one base away, suggesting this may be a read error. This sequence joins TRBV7-3 and TRBJ2-1; D is unresolved. The CDR3 is made up of 14 amino acids. Germline-derived CDR1 and CDR2 are SGHTA and FQGTGA. In DNA form, the CDR3 reads TGTGCCAGCAGCTTAGGAAACGGCAACAATGAGCAGTGCTTC. The encoded protein is CASSLGNGNNEQCF. Full variable domain (missing parts from reference TRBV7-3 and TRBJ2-1): GAGVSQTPSNKVTEKGKYVELRCDPISGHTALYWYRQSLGQGPEFLIYFQGTGAADDSGLPNDRFFAVRPEGSVSTLKIQRTERGDSAVYLCASSLGNGNNEQCFGPGTRLTVL.

The gene calls are TRBV28 and TRBJ1-1, with unresolved D. The V end was cut by 2 bases, the J end by 7 bases, with 8 bases between. The CDR3 has 12 amino acids. The germline CDR1 and CDR2 sequences are MDHEN and SYDVKM. CDR3 sequence: CASSLEEFEAFF. The CDR3 DNA is TGTGCCAGCAGTTTAGAGGAATTTGAAGCTTTCTTT.

The chain couples TRBV19 to TRBJ1-1, with TRBD1 as a possible D gene (6 bases). V was shortened by 7 bases and J by 1 base, with 16 bases between the two germline ends. Germline CDR1 reads LNHDA; CDR2 reads SQIVND (reference sequence). The CDR3 runs 15 residues. The CDR3 bases are TGTGCCAGTACCTCAGGGGCAACGAGGAACACTGAAGCTTTCTTT. It is translated as CASTSGATRNTEAFF.

This clonotype was counted ten times or more. The genes are TRBV7-2 and TRBJ1-1; tentative D call: TRBD1 (5 bases). Germline loops: CDR1 SGHTA, CDR2 FQGNSA. The CDR3 sequence is 14 residues long. Trimming shortened V by 5 bases and J by 0 bases, and 10 bases separated the two germline ends. The CDR3: CASSLTVLNTEAFF. The CDR3 bases are TGTGCCAGCAGCCTGACAGTATTGAACACTGAAGCTTTCTTT.

The chain employs TRBV5-1 and TRBJ1-6; weak D call: TRBD1 (5 bases). The V gene lost 0 bases and the J gene lost 7 bases, with 14 bases spanning the gap. This CDR3 has 16 residues. CDR1 and CDR2 from the germline V gene are SGHRS and YFSETQ. The DNA for the CDR3 is TGCGCCAGCAGCTTGGATGGCAGGGTAGGGAATTCACCCCTCCACTTT. Translation gives CASSLDGRVGNSPLHF.

Concerning this clonotype itself: The junction departs from germline at one end; a sequencing error may be responsible. The rearrangement links TRBV7-9 to TRBJ1-5; D gene uncertain. This CDR3 has 14 amino acids. The germline V gene encodes CDR1 SEHNR and CDR2 FQNEAQ (reference sequence). The DNA for the CDR3 is TGTGCCAGCAGCTTAGCGACTAGCAATCGGCCCCAGCATTTT. Its translation: CASSLATSNRPQHF.

This sequence joins TRBV15 and TRBJ1-5, with unresolved D. CDR1 LNHNV and CDR2 YYDKDF come from the germline V gene (reference sequence). There are 13 residues in the CDR3. V was cut by 1 base and J by 6 bases, with 7 bases left in between. In DNA form, the CDR3 reads TGTGCCACCAGCAGAGGGTTGAGTCAGCCCCAGCATTTT. Its translation: CATSRGLSQPQHF.

This chain connects TRBV15 to TRBJ2-2, with no clear D. The CDR3 covers 15 residues. The V end lost 5 bases, the J end lost 6 bases, and 16 bases lay between the germline ends. Germline lookup yields CDR1 LNHNV and CDR2 YYDKDF (reference sequence). This CDR3 is CATSPRPTIPGELFF. In DNA, the CDR3 is TGTGCCACCAGCCCCCGCCCCACAATTCCCGGGGAGCTGTTTTTT.

This clonotype was seen repeatedly, ten times or more. The V and J genes are TRBV28 and TRBJ2-3, with TRBD2 matching over 15 bases. The CDR3 has 15 amino acids. The J segment lost 10 bases and the V segment lost 8 bases, leaving 10 bases of the junction unmatched. CDR1 MDHEN and CDR2 SYDVKM come from the germline V gene. The CDR3 DNA reads TGTGCCAGCGGGGGACTAGCGGGAGGTTTGCTGGCGCAGTATTTT. Amino acids: CASGGLAGGLLAQYF.

This clonotype was detected ten times or more. This chain links TRBV20-1 with TRBJ2-7, with TRBD1 matching 7 bases. V lost 6 bases, J lost 1 base, and 9 bases stayed unmatched. The CDR3 loop spans 14 amino acids. Germline-derived CDR1 and CDR2 are DFQATT and SNEGSKA (reference sequence). The CDR3 DNA follows: TGCAGTGCGCCGGACAGGTTGTTTTCCTACGAGCAGTACTTC. Amino acid sequence: CSAPDRLFSYEQYF.

V usage is TRBV28 and J usage is TRBJ1-2; D is possibly TRBD1 (6 bases). V shed 3 bases and J shed 3 bases, with 8 bases lying between them. In germline, CDR1 is MDHEN, CDR2 SYDVKM. The CDR3 loop spans 13 amino acids. The CDR3 is CASSFQGHYGYTF. The CDR3 DNA follows: TGTGCCAGCAGTTTCCAGGGGCACTATGGCTACACCTTC.

This clonotype has just a few counts. V gene TRBV7-9 combines with J gene TRBJ2-7, with 11 bases that match TRBD1. Per germline, CDR1 SEHNR and CDR2 FQNEAQ (reference sequence). Trimming took 2 bases from V and 4 from J; bases not matched to a gene: 4. The CDR3 has 15 amino acids. The CDR3 region has the DNA TGTGCCAGCAGCTTACGGGACAGGGGGACGTACGAGCAGTACTTC. It translates to CASSLRDRGTYEQYF. The entire variable domain, with the rest obtained from reference TRBV7-9 and TRBJ2-7, is as follows: DTGVSQNPRHKITKRGQNVTFRCDPISEHNRLYWYRQTLGQGPEFLTYFQNEAQLEKSRLLSDRFSAERPKGSFSTLEIQRTEQGDSAMYLCASSLRDRGTYEQYFGPGTRLTVT.

This clonotype has just a few counts. The chain couples TRBV6-2 or TRBV6-3 to TRBJ2-3, with D perhaps being TRBD1 or TRBD2 (5 bases each). V dropped 8 bases and J dropped 2 bases, with 14 bases sitting between them. Germline loops: CDR1 MNHEY, CDR2 SVGEGT. The CDR3 is 14 amino acids. CDR3 coding DNA: TGTGCCAGCCTGGGACCCGGAATCACAGATACGCAGTATTTT. It codes for CASLGPGITDTQYF.